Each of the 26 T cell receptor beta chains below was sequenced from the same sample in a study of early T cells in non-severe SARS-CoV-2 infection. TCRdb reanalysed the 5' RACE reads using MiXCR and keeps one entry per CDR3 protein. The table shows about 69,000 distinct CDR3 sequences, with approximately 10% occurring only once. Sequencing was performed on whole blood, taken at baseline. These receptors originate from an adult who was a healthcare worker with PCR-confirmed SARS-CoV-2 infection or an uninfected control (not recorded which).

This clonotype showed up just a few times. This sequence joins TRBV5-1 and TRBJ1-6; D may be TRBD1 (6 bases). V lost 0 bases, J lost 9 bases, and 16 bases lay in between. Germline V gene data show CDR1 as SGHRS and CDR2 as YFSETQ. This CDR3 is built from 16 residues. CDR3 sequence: CASSLAPTDSFSPLHF. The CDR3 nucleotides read TGCGCCAGCAGCTTGGCCCCGACGGACAGTTTTTCACCCCTCCACTTT.

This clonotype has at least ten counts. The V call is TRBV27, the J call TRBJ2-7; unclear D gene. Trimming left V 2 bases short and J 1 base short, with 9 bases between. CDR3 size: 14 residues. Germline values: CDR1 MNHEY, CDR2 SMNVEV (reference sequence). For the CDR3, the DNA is TGTGCCAGCAGTTTAAATCGCAGATCCTACGAGCAGTACTTC. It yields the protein CASSLNRRSYEQYF.

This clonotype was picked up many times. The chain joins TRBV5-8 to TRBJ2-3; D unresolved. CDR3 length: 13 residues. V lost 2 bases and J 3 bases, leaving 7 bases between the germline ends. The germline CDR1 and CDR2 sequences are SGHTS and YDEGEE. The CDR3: CASSFASTDTQYF. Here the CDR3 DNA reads TGTGCCAGCAGCTTTGCGAGTACAGATACGCAGTATTTT.

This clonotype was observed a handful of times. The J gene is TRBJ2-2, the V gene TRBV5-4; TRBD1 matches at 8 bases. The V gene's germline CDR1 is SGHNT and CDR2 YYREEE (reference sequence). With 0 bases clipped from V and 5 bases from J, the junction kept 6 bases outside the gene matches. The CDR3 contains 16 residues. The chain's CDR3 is CASSLEVTGVTGELFF. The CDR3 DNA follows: TGTGCCAGCAGCTTGGAGGTGACAGGGGTTACCGGGGAGCTGTTTTTT.

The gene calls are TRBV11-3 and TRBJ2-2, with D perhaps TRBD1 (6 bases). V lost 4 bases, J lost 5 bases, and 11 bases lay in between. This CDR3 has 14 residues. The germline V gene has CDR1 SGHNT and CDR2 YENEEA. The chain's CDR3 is CASSYQTGTGELFF. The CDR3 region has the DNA TGTGCCAGCAGCTACCAAACAGGGACCGGGGAGCTGTTTTTT.

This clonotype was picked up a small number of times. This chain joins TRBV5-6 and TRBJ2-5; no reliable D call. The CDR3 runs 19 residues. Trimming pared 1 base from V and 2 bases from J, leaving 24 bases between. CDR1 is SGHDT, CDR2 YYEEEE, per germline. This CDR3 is CASSLLYPISRRSQETQYF. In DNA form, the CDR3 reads TGTGCCAGCAGCTTGCTCTACCCGATAAGCAGGAGATCACAAGAGACCCAGTACTTC. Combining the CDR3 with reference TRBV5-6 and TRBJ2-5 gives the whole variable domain DAGVTQSPTHLIKTRGQQVTLRCSPKSGHDTVSWYQQALGQGPQFIFQYYEEEERQRGNFPDRFSGHQFPNYSSELNVNALLLGDSALYLCASSLLYPISRRSQETQYFGPGTRLLVL.

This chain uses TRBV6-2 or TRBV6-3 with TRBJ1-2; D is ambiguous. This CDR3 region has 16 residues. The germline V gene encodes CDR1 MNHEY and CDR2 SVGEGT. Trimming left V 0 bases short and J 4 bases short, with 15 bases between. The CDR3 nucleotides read TGTGCCAGCAGTTACTCTCTTCGTCGGCAGAGCTATGGCTACACCTTC. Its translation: CASSYSLRRQSYGYTF.

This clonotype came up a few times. CDR3 sequence reads: CASSSRQGAAYEQYF. Written as DNA, the CDR3 is TGTGCCAGCAGCAGTCGACAGGGGGCCGCCTACGAGCAGTACTTC. The chain joins TRBV7-6 to TRBJ2-7, with 10 bases identical to TRBD1. The germline gives CDR1 SGHVS, CDR2 FNYEAQ. This CDR3 is 15 amino acids long. Unmatched junction bases numbered 6, after V lost 5 bases and J lost 2 bases.

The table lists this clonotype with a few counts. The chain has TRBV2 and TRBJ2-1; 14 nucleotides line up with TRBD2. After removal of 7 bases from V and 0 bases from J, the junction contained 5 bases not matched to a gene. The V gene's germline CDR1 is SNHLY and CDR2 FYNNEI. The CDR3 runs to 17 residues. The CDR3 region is CASTGLAGGRSYNEQFF. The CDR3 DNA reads TGTGCCAGCACCGGACTAGCGGGAGGCCGCTCCTACAATGAGCAGTTCTTC.

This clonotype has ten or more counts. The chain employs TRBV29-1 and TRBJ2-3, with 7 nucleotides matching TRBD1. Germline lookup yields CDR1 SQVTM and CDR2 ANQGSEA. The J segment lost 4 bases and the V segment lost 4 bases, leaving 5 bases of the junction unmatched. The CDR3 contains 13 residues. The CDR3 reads CSVATGSPDTQYF. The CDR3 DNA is TGCAGCGTTGCGACAGGGTCCCCAGATACGCAGTATTTT.

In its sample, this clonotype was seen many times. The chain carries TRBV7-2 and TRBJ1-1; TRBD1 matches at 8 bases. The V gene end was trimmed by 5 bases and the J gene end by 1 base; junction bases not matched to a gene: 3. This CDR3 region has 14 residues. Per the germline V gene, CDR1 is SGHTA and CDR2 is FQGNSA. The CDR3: CASSLDRENTEAFF. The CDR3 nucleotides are TGTGCCAGCAGCCTGGACAGGGAGAACACTGAAGCTTTCTTT.

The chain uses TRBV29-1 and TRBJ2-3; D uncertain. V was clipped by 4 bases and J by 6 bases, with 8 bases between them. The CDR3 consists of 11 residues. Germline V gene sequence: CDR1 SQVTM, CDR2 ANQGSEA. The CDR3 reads CSVGGPDTQYF. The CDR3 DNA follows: TGCAGCGTTGGGGGTCCGGATACGCAGTATTTT.

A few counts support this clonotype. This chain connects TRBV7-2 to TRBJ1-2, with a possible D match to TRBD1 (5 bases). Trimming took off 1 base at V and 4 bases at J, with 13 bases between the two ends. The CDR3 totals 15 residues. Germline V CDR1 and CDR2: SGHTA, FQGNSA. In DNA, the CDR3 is TGTGCCAGCAGCTTAGGAGGGACTTCTTCCTATGGCTACACCTTC. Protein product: CASSLGGTSSYGYTF. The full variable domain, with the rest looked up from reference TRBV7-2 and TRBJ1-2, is GAGVSQSPSNKVTEKGKDVELRCDPISGHTALYWYRQSLGQGLEFLIYFQGNSAPDKSGLPSDRFSAERTGGSVSTLTIQRTQQEDSAVYLCASSLGGTSSYGYTFGSGTRLTVV.

CDR3 region: CASSLYTGYGYTF. CDR3 bases: TGTGCCAGCAGTTTATATACGGGTTATGGCTACACCTTC. The chain joins TRBV12-3 or TRBV12-4 to TRBJ1-2; D unclear. V was cut by 2 bases and J by 5 bases, with 9 bases left in between. The length of the CDR3 is 13 residues.

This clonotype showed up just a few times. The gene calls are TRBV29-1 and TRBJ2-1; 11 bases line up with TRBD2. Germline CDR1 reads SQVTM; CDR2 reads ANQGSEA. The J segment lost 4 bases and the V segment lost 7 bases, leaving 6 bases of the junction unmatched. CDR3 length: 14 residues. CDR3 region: CSEQGLAVYNEQFF. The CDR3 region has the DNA TGCAGCGAACAGGGACTAGCGGTTTACAATGAGCAGTTCTTC.

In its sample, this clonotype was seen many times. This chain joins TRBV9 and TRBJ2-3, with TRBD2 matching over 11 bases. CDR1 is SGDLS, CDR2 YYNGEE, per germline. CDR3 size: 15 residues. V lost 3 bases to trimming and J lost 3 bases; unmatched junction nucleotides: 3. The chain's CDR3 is CASSGGLAATDTQYF. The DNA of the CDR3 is TGTGCCAGCAGCGGGGGACTAGCGGCAACAGATACGCAGTATTTT.

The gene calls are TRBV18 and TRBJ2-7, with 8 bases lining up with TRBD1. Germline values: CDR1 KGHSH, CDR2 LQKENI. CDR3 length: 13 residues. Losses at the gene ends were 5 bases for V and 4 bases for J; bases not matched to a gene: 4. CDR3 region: CASSLDREYEQYF. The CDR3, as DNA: TGTGCCAGCTCATTGGACAGGGAGTACGAGCAGTACTTC.

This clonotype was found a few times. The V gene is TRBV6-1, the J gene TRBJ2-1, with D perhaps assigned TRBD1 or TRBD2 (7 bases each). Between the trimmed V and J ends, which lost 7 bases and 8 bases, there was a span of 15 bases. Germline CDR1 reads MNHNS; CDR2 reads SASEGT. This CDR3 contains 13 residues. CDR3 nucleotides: TGTGCCAGCACCCAGGGGGGGCAATATGAGCAGTTCTTC. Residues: CASTQGGQYEQFF.

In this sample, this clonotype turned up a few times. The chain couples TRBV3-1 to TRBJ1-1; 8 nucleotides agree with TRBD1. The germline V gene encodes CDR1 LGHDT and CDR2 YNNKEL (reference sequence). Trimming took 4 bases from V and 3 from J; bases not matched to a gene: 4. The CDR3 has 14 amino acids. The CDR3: CASSPQGDHTEAFF. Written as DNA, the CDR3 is TGTGCCAGCAGCCCACAGGGGGACCACACTGAAGCTTTCTTT.

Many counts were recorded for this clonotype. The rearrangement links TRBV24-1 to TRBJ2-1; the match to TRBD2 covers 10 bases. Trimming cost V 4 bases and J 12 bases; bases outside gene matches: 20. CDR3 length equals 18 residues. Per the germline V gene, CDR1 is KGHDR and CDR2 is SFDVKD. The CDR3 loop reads CATSDPLGGTSASPGQFF. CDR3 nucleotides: TGTGCCACCAGTGACCCCCTGGGGGGGACTAGCGCCTCACCAGGGCAGTTCTTC.

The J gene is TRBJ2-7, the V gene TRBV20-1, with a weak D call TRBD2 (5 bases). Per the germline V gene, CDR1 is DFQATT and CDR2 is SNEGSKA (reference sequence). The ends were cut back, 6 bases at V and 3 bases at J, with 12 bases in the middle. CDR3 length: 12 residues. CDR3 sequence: CSAQREGYEQYF. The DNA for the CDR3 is TGCAGTGCCCAGAGAGAGGGCTACGAGCAGTACTTC.

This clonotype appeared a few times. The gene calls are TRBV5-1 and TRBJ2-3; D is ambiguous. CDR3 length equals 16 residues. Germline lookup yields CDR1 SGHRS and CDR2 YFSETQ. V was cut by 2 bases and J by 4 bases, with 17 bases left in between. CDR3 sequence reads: CASSFRRTLDPDTQYF. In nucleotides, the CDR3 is TGCGCCAGCAGCTTTCGGAGAACCCTCGACCCAGATACGCAGTATTTT.

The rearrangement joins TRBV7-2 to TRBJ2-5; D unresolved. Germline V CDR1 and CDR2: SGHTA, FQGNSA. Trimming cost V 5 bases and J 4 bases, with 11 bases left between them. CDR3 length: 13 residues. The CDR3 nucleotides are TGTGCCAGCAGCAAATCGACTCGAGAGACCCAGTACTTC. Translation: CASSKSTRETQYF.

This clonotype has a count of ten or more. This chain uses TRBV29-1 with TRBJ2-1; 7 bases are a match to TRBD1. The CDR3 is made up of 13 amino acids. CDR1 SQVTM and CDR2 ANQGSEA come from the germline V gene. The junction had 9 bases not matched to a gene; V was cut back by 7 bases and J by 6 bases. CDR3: CSGSHGTVNEQFF. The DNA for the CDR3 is TGCAGCGGGAGCCATGGGACAGTCAATGAGCAGTTCTTC.

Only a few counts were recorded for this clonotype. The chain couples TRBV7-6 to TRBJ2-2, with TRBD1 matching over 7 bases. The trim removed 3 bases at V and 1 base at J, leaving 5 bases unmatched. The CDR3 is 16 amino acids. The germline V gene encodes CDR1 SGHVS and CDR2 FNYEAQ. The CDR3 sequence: CASSFGTVLNTGELFF. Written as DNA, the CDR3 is TGTGCCAGCAGCTTCGGGACAGTTCTGAACACCGGGGAGCTGTTTTTT.

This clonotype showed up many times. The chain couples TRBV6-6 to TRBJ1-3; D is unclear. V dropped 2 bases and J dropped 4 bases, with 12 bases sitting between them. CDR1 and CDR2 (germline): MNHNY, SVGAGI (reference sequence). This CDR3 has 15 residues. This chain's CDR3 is CASSYAGFPGNTIYF. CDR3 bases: TGTGCCAGCAGTTACGCGGGGTTTCCAGGAAACACCATATATTTT.